Shown below are 30 T cell receptor beta chains from a single sample sequenced in a study of blood T cell repertoires in COVID-19. Profiling relied on immunoSEQ multiplex PCR, and the TCRdb table lists in-frame clones only, not all of them. The sample has about 69,000 clones; 75% to 90% are singletons. Material for sequencing was peripheral blood. The receptors stem from a woman aged 50 to 65 with active COVID-19.

CDR3 coding DNA: TGCAGCGTTAATGGTTTTACAGGGGAGAACGAGCAGTACTTC. Amino acids: CSVNGFTGENEQYF. The V gene is TRBV29-1, the J gene TRBJ2-7, with TRBD1 matching 7 bases. This CDR3 comprises 14 residues. After removal of 5 bases from V and 5 bases from J, the junction contained 12 bases not matched to a gene. Germline CDR1 is SQVTM and CDR2 is ANQGSEA.

The chain combines TRBV12-5 with TRBJ1-5; the D gene is possibly TRBD1 (5 bases). Germline loops: CDR1 LGHNT, CDR2 FRNRAP. Trimming pared 6 bases from V and 6 bases from J, leaving 9 bases between. The CDR3 contains 12 residues. The chain's CDR3 is CASGVGGQPQHF. CDR3 DNA: TGTGCTAGTGGAGTGGGGGGTCAGCCCCAGCATTTT.

This chain joins TRBV5-1 and TRBJ2-2, with TRBD2 matching 11 bases. With V trimmed by 2 bases and J by 6 bases, 3 bases remained unmatched. This CDR3 region has 15 residues. CDR1 is SGHRS and CDR2 is YFSETQ in the germline V gene. The CDR3 protein is CASSLTSGSPGELFF. In DNA, the CDR3 is TGCGCCAGCAGCTTAACTAGCGGGAGTCCCGGGGAGCTGTTTTTT. Combining the CDR3 with reference TRBV5-1 and TRBJ2-2 gives the whole variable domain KAGVTQTPRYLIKTRGQQVTLSCSPISGHRSVSWYQQTPGQGLQFLFEYFSETQRNKGNFPGRFSGRQFSNSRSEMNVSTLELGDSALYLCASSLTSGSPGELFFGEGSRLTVL.

The V call is TRBV29-1, the J call TRBJ1-2; 8 bases are shared with TRBD1. The CDR3 consists of 12 residues. Losses at the gene ends were 6 bases for V and 7 bases for J; bases not matched to a gene: 7. Germline CDR1 is SQVTM and CDR2 is ANQGSEA. The CDR3 DNA reads TGCAGCGTAGCAGGGGGCGCGGGTGGCTACACCTTC. It yields the protein CSVAGGAGGYTF.

The CDR3: CATSRDLTDRAYTF. DNA for the CDR3: TGTGCCACCAGCAGAGATCTTACGGACAGAGCCTACACCTTC. The rearrangement joins TRBV15 to TRBJ1-2, with D possibly matching TRBD1 (6 bases). The germline V gene has CDR1 LNHNV and CDR2 YYDKDF (reference sequence). V was cut by 0 bases and J by 10 bases, with 15 bases left in between. The length of the CDR3 is 14 residues.

In the case of this clone: This sample also contains other DNA sequences that code for the same CDR3. CDR3 DNA: TGTGCCAGCAGCTTTGGCAGGGCTGGAAACACCATATATTTT. Its protein product is CASSFGRAGNTIYF. The rearrangement uses TRBV27 and TRBJ1-3, with a weak D call TRBD1 (5 bases). The ends were cut back, 6 bases at V and 2 bases at J, with 11 bases in the middle. The CDR3 runs to 14 residues. Germline-derived CDR1 and CDR2 are MNHEY and SMNVEV (reference sequence).

The rearrangement joins TRBV27 to TRBJ1-4; D may be TRBD1 (5 bases). V was cut by 5 bases and J by 6 bases, with 13 bases left in between. CDR3 size: 14 residues. Germline-derived CDR1 and CDR2 are MNHEY and SMNVEV (reference sequence). The CDR3 region is CASSAGGAYEKLFF. DNA for the CDR3: TGTGCCAGCAGTGCTGGCGGGGCTTATGAAAAACTGTTTTTT.

This clone was recorded once. The genes are TRBV9 and TRBJ1-1; D is perhaps TRBD1 (5 bases). The CDR3 runs to 14 residues. V was pared by 7 bases and J by 3 bases, with 16 bases between. Per the germline V gene, CDR1 is SGDLS and CDR2 is YYNGEE. CDR3 residues: CASGGTRRDTEAFF. CDR3 coding DNA: TGTGCCAGCGGGGGGACGAGGCGTGACACTGAAGCTTTCTTT.

The rearrangement uses TRBV12-3 or TRBV12-4 and TRBJ1-2; 7 nucleotides match TRBD1. V lost 7 bases to trimming and J lost 7 bases; unmatched junction nucleotides: 6. The CDR3 totals 12 residues. In DNA form, the CDR3 reads TGTGCCAGCACCCCTGACAGGGTTGGCTACACCTTC. Translation gives CASTPDRVGYTF.

The J gene is TRBJ2-7, the V gene TRBV7-9; TRBD2 might be the D (7 bases). The CDR3 consists of 15 residues. Germline lookup yields CDR1 SEHNR and CDR2 FQNEAQ (reference sequence). V dropped 3 bases and J dropped 2 bases, with 14 bases sitting between them. CDR3 protein: CASSLATGGPYEQYF. In DNA, the CDR3 is TGTGCCAGCAGCTTGGCGACGGGGGGCCCCTACGAGCAGTACTTC.

The chain links TRBV9 to TRBJ1-2; D may be TRBD1 (6 bases). The CDR3 contains 14 residues. Trimming cost V 2 bases and J 6 bases, with 14 bases left between them. Germline V lookup: CDR1 SGDLS, CDR2 YYNGEE. This chain's CDR3 is CASSVRPTGNGYTF. In DNA form, the CDR3 reads TGTGCCAGCAGCGTTAGACCCACAGGGAATGGCTACACCTTC.

A note on this clone: Mismatch with germline at one junction end may stem from a read error. The chain uses TRBV7-7 and TRBJ1-6, with a possible D match to TRBD1 (5 bases). Germline V gene lookup returns CDR1 SSHAT and CDR2 FNYEAQ (reference sequence). The CDR3 consists of 18 residues. The CDR3 is CASSLRFRGSNLNSPLHF. CDR3 nucleotides: TGTGCTAGCAGCTTAAGATTCCGGGGGTCCAATTTAAATTCACCCCTCCACTTT.

The chain couples TRBV29-1 to TRBJ2-1; 10 nucleotides agree with TRBD1. V was clipped by 5 bases and J by 5 bases; unmatched bases: 3. In germline, CDR1 is SQVTM, CDR2 ANQGSEA. The CDR3 extends over 13 amino acids. CDR3 nucleotide sequence: TGCAGCGTTCGACAGGGGGCCAACAATGAGCAGTTCTTC. Protein product: CSVRQGANNEQFF.

The chain uses TRBV5-6 and TRBJ2-1; 8 bases map to TRBD1. The CDR3 has 15 amino acids. In germline, CDR1 is SGHDT, CDR2 YYEEEE. Trimming at V came to 1 base and at J to 7 bases, leaving 7 bases not matched to a gene. Here the CDR3 reads CASSLKSGGMNEQFF. The CDR3 nucleotides read TGTGCCAGCAGCTTGAAGTCAGGGGGCATGAATGAGCAGTTCTTC.

The chain uses TRBV5-1 and TRBJ2-7, with 9 positions matching TRBD1. The germline V gene has CDR1 SGHRS and CDR2 YFSETQ. The CDR3 loop spans 15 amino acids. The junction had 9 bases not matched to a gene; V was cut back by 1 base and J by 7 bases. The CDR3 reads CASSLQGQGSWEQYF. DNA for the CDR3: TGCGCCAGCAGCTTGCAGGGACAGGGTTCCTGGGAGCAGTACTTC.

J is TRBJ1-5 and V is TRBV18; TRBD1 agrees at 8 bases. V lost 3 bases and J lost 2; bases outside the gene matches: 0. The CDR3 loop spans 14 amino acids. Germline V gene data show CDR1 as KGHSH and CDR2 as LQKENI. The CDR3 nucleotides read TGTGCCAGCTCACCGGGACAGGGCAATCAGCCCCAGCATTTT. As protein: CASSPGQGNQPQHF.

The rearrangement uses TRBV19 and TRBJ2-1; 10 bases fit TRBD2. Germline V gene data show CDR1 as LNHDA and CDR2 as SQIVND (reference sequence). The J segment lost 15 bases and the V segment lost 10 bases, leaving 21 bases of the junction unmatched. The CDR3 spans 15 residues. The CDR3 here is CATKTGTGSGRVSFF. CDR3 sequence (DNA): TGTGCCACAAAAACGGGGACGGGGAGCGGGAGGGTTTCGTTCTTC.

The chain carries TRBV6-5 and TRBJ1-2; D not resolved. Trimming pared 0 bases from V and 4 bases from J, leaving 12 bases between. The CDR3 covers 15 residues. CDR1 and CDR2 from the germline V gene are MNHEY and SVGAGI. CDR3 protein: CASSYSAGPSYGYTF. Written as DNA, the CDR3 is TGTGCCAGCAGTTACTCGGCAGGCCCCAGCTATGGCTACACCTTC.

The chain carries TRBV14 and TRBJ1-1; D is ambiguous. This CDR3 comprises 14 residues. In germline, CDR1 is SGHDN, CDR2 FVKESK. The V end lost 0 bases, the J end lost 4 bases, and 9 bases lay between the germline ends. The CDR3 sequence: CASSQDTAATEAFF. In DNA form, the CDR3 reads TGTGCCAGCAGCCAAGATACCGCGGCCACTGAAGCTTTCTTT.

This clone was seen only once. CDR3 DNA sequence: TGTGCCAGCAGTGAGCTCGGGACAGGCGACGGGGAGCTGTTTTTT. Translation gives CASSELGTGDGELFF. V gene TRBV25-1 combines with J gene TRBJ2-2, with 8 bases matching TRBD1. With 3 bases clipped from V and 7 bases from J, the junction kept 7 bases outside the gene matches. The CDR3 is 15 amino acids. Germline V gene sequence: CDR1 MGHDK, CDR2 SYGVNS.

The chain joins TRBV28 to TRBJ2-7; D is perhaps TRBD1 (6 bases). Trimming took 5 bases from V and 5 from J, leaving 13 bases between them. Germline V CDR1 and CDR2: MDHEN, SYDVKM. This CDR3 contains 13 residues. The CDR3 DNA is TGTGCCAGCAGTCCCCCCGGGACAAACGAGCAGTACTTC. Its protein product is CASSPPGTNEQYF. The full variable domain, its missing parts supplied by reference TRBV28 and TRBJ2-7, is DVKVTQSSRYLVKRTGEKVFLECVQDMDHENMFWYRQDPGLGLRLIYFSYDVKMKEKGDIPEGYSVSREKKERFSLILESASTNQTSMYLCASSPPGTNEQYFGPGTRLTVT.

The V call is TRBV5-1, the J call TRBJ1-2; no definite D call. Trimming removed 3 bases from V and 4 bases from J, with 7 bases in between. From germline, CDR1 is SGHRS and CDR2 YFSETQ. The CDR3 contains 12 residues. The CDR3 nucleotides are TGCGCCAGCAGCTCCCGGTTCTATGGCTACACCTTC. It encodes CASSSRFYGYTF. Drawing the rest from reference TRBV5-1 and TRBJ1-2, the complete variable domain is KAGVTQTPRYLIKTRGQQVTLSCSPISGHRSVSWYQQTPGQGLQFLFEYFSETQRNKGNFPGRFSGRQFSNSRSEMNVSTLELGDSALYLCASSSRFYGYTFGSGTRLTVV.

The V call is TRBV5-1, the J call TRBJ2-7, with 15 nucleotides matching TRBD2. V lost 4 bases and J lost 2; bases outside the gene matches: 7. CDR3 length: 17 residues. Germline CDR1 and CDR2: SGHRS and YFSETQ. CDR3 nucleotide sequence: TGCGCCAGCAGCCTGGGACTAGCGGGAGGTATGACCTACGAGCAGTACTTC. It is translated as CASSLGLAGGMTYEQYF.

V gene TRBV27 combines with J gene TRBJ2-7; 13 positions match TRBD2. CDR3 length equals 19 residues. Per the germline V gene, CDR1 is MNHEY and CDR2 is SMNVEV (reference sequence). The junction had 10 bases not matched to a gene; V was cut back by 2 bases and J by 0 bases. The CDR3, as DNA: TGTGCCAGCAGTTTAAGCCGACTAGCGGGAGGCCGGAGCTCCTACGAGCAGTACTTC. It codes for CASSLSRLAGGRSSYEQYF.

V gene TRBV7-9 combines with J gene TRBJ1-4; D ambiguous. The V gene's germline CDR1 is SEHNR and CDR2 FQNEAQ (reference sequence). The CDR3 is 12 residues long. V lost 5 bases and J lost 8, with 9 bases in between. The CDR3 DNA sequence: TGTGCCAGCAGCCCCCTGTCCGAAAAACTGTTTTTT. Translation: CASSPLSEKLFF. The full variable domain, its missing parts supplied by reference TRBV7-9 and TRBJ1-4, is DTGVSQNPRHKITKRGQNVTFRCDPISEHNRLYWYRQTLGQGPEFLTYFQNEAQLEKSRLLSDRFSAERPKGSFSTLEIQRTEQGDSAMYLCASSPLSEKLFFGSGTQLSVL.

A single count supports this clone. The chain carries TRBV29-1 and TRBJ2-5; 10 bases align to TRBD2. The CDR3 sequence is 17 residues long. The germline gives CDR1 SQVTM, CDR2 ANQGSEA. The junction had 10 bases not matched to a gene; V was cut back by 0 bases and J by 3 bases. The CDR3 protein is CSVEDGQREGPKETQYF. CDR3 bases: TGCAGCGTTGAAGACGGACAGCGGGAGGGCCCAAAAGAGACCCAGTACTTC.

In this sample, this clone turned up once. V gene TRBV6-5 combines with J gene TRBJ1-4; 9 positions match TRBD1. Losses at the gene ends were 10 bases for V and 10 bases for J; bases not matched to a gene: 4. The CDR3 contains 11 residues. Looked up from germline, CDR1 is MNHEY and CDR2 is SVGAGI. CDR3 nucleotide sequence: TGTGCCACTGCGACAGGGGGAAAACTGTTTTTT. It specifies CATATGGKLFF.

This chain links TRBV29-1 with TRBJ2-5, with D perhaps TRBD1 (5 bases). V was trimmed by 3 bases and J by 5 bases, leaving 7 bases between them. The CDR3 has 11 residues. From germline, CDR1 is SQVTM and CDR2 ANQGSEA. The CDR3 coding sequence is TGCAGCGTTGACAGGGCGGAGACCCAGTACTTC. Protein product: CSVDRAETQYF.

The J gene is TRBJ2-1, the V gene TRBV6-2 or TRBV6-3; TRBD2 matches 10 bases. Germline loops: CDR1 MNHEY, CDR2 SVGEGT. Trimming removed 2 bases from V and 8 bases from J; junction bases left unmatched: 12. The CDR3 is 17 amino acids. CDR3 nucleotides: TGTGCCAGCAGTTACGCCGCTAGCGGGAGCCAAGCTGATGAGCAGTTCTTC. Protein: CASSYAASGSQADEQFF.

This chain connects TRBV5-1 to TRBJ2-2, with D possibly TRBD2 on 5 matching bases. Per germline, CDR1 SGHRS and CDR2 YFSETQ. With 3 bases removed from V and 0 bases from J, the gap between germline ends came to 9 bases. The CDR3 extends over 15 amino acids. This CDR3 is CASSSSGANTGELFF. DNA of the CDR3: TGCGCCAGCAGCTCGAGCGGAGCGAACACCGGGGAGCTGTTTTTT.